These 9 T cell receptor beta chains originate from one sample sequenced in a study of blood T cell repertoires in COVID-19. Repertoires were generated with immunoSEQ multiplex PCR, while TCRdb's copy carries only in-frame clones and drops some. Of about 280,000 clones listed, approximately 85% are singletons. The sequenced material came from peripheral blood. The receptor set was obtained from a man aged 50 to 59 with active or convalescent COVID-19.

The rearrangement joins TRBV5-1 to TRBJ2-7; 7 bases match TRBD2. From germline, CDR1 is SGHRS and CDR2 YFSETQ. With V trimmed by 0 bases and J by 4 bases, 7 bases remained unmatched. CDR3 length equals 15 residues. Here the CDR3 DNA reads TGCGCCAGCAGCTTGGGAGGCGGGAGCACGTACGAGCAGTACTTC. Amino acids: CASSLGGGSTYEQYF. The complete variable domain, with remaining parts taken from reference TRBV5-1 and TRBJ2-7, reads KAGVTQTPRYLIKTRGQQVTLSCSPISGHRSVSWYQQTPGQGLQFLFEYFSETQRNKGNFPGRFSGRQFSNSRSEMNVSTLELGDSALYLCASSLGGGSTYEQYFGPGTRLTVT.

The CDR3 DNA reads TGCGCCAGCAGCCTGTACTGGAAGGGGCTCCCTGGAAACACCATATATTTT. It translates to CASSLYWKGLPGNTIYF. V is TRBV5-1 and J is TRBJ1-3; tentative D call: TRBD1 (5 bases). Between the trimmed V and J ends, which lost 4 bases and 2 bases, there was a span of 19 bases. Per germline, CDR1 SGHRS and CDR2 YFSETQ. The CDR3 has 17 amino acids.

A word on this clone: Distinct nucleotide sequences in the sample also encode this CDR3. The J gene is TRBJ2-1, the V gene TRBV9; 11 nucleotides match TRBD2. Per germline, CDR1 SGDLS and CDR2 YYNGEE. The CDR3 runs 15 residues. Germline trimming cut 0 bases from V and 7 bases from J; bases unmatched to any gene: 3. The CDR3 protein is CASSVGLAGGNEQFF. The CDR3 DNA follows: TGTGCCAGCAGCGTAGGGTTAGCGGGAGGGAATGAGCAGTTCTTC. Complete variable domain (other parts from reference TRBV9 and TRBJ2-1): DSGVTQTPKHLITATGQRVTLRCSPRSGDLSVYWYQQSLDQGLQFLIQYYNGEERAKGNILERFSAQQFPDLHSELNLSSLELGDSALYFCASSVGLAGGNEQFFGPGTRLTVL.

The chain is built from TRBV2 and TRBJ1-1; 9 bases map to TRBD1. This CDR3 has 14 residues. The V and J ends lost 5 bases and 1 base, in that order; junction bases with no gene match: 2. The germline V gene encodes CDR1 SNHLY and CDR2 FYNNEI. The chain's CDR3 is CASSKGQGNTEAFF. The CDR3, as DNA: TGTGCCAGCAGTAAGGGACAGGGGAACACTGAAGCTTTCTTT.

Regarding this clone: The sample holds other DNA sequences that translate to the same CDR3. The gene calls are TRBV29-1 and TRBJ1-1; D gene uncertain. The CDR3 contains 13 residues. Germline V gene sequence: CDR1 SQVTM, CDR2 ANQGSEA. Trimming took 2 bases from V and 0 from J, leaving 7 bases between them. For the CDR3, the DNA is TGCAGCGTTGAACGGCGGATGAACACTGAAGCTTTCTTT. Its translation: CSVERRMNTEAFF.

V usage is TRBV5-4 and J usage is TRBJ2-7; D remains unclear. The CDR3 sequence is 14 residues long. CDR1 and CDR2 (germline): SGHNT, YYREEE (reference sequence). Trimming cost V 6 bases and J 3 bases, with 16 bases left between them. The CDR3 DNA is TGTGCCAGCACCACACGAGGAAAAGTCTACGAGCAGTACTTC. Protein product: CASTTRGKVYEQYF.

This rearrangement joins TRBV4-3 to TRBJ1-6; tentatively, D is TRBD1 (5 bases). Trimming removed 4 bases from V and 7 bases from J, with 14 bases in between. CDR1 and CDR2 (germline): LGHNA, YSLEER. CDR3 length: 15 amino acids. CDR3 nucleotide sequence: TGCGCCAGCAGCCTCCAGGCAGGGAGGAATTCACCCCTCCACTTT. Amino acids: CASSLQAGRNSPLHF.

The chain is built from TRBV28 and TRBJ1-4; 7 nucleotides match TRBD1. Germline V gene data show CDR1 as MDHEN and CDR2 as SYDVKM. The CDR3 spans 15 residues. J lost 8 bases, V lost 5 bases, and 11 bases had no gene match. The CDR3 sequence: CASSPPTGRGEKLFF. CDR3 DNA: TGTGCCAGCAGTCCCCCGACAGGGAGAGGGGAAAAACTGTTTTTT.

The chain uses TRBV10-3 and TRBJ2-7, with 9 bases aligning to TRBD1. CDR1 is ENHRY, CDR2 SYGVKD, per germline. V lost 9 bases and J lost 1; bases outside the gene matches: 7. This CDR3 is built from 14 residues. The CDR3 here is CAIASTGGSYEQYF. CDR3 coding DNA: TGTGCCATTGCCTCGACAGGGGGTTCCTACGAGCAGTACTTC.